A selection of T cell receptor beta chains follows, all from one sample in a study of blood T cell repertoires in COVID-19. The data were produced by immunoSEQ multiplex PCR, yet TCRdb's version contains in-frame clones alone and is incomplete. The sample carries 350,000 to 450,000 clones, more than 75% recorded once. Sample: peripheral blood. Receptors were obtained from a human donor in a cohort sampled during active COVID-19. Each CDR3 is given with its conserved first and last residue. Each record gives: J gene, V gene, CDR3 protein.

TRBJ2-1 TRBV5-4 CASSPRATSSYNEQFF
TRBJ1-6 TRBV19 CASSAGSTEENGSPLHF
TRBJ1-2 TRBV6-6 CASSYSKKTYGYTF
TRBJ1-1 TRBV5-1 CASSLVGGDEAFF
TRBJ1-5 TRBV7-6 CASSPGTAGNQPQHF
TRBJ2-7 TRBV30 CAWRARGSGQGVLGEQYF
TRBJ2-7 TRBV27 CASSWGGARNEQYF
TRBJ2-5 TRBV29-1 CSVAQVGGYGTQYF
TRBJ2-1 TRBV5-6 CASSRLLRNTGNEQFF
TRBJ2-5 TRBV5-1 CASSLSGSNQETQYF
TRBJ1-1 TRBV11-1 CASSDDIGVNTEAFF
TRBJ2-5 TRBV19 CASSAGTEETQYF
TRBJ1-6 TRBV4-1 CASSQGDRDNSPLHF
TRBJ2-7 TRBV6-1 CASSETSYEQYF
TRBJ1-1 TRBV6-6 CASSPTPVPGTEAFF
TRBJ2-7 TRBV6-6 CASSPRQGAAYEQYF
TRBJ2-1 TRBV2 CASNPLAGGSGEQFF
TRBJ1-1 TRBV19 CASSIGMANTEAFF
TRBJ1-6 TRBV5-8 CASSFPRQGSSPLHF
TRBJ1-1 TRBV19 CASRGVEGTEAFF
TRBJ1-1 TRBV5-1 CASSFGRVPLGTEAFF
TRBJ1-5 TRBV28 CASSILTEGNQPQHF
TRBJ1-3 TRBV4-2 CASSQLGQGTGNTIYF
TRBJ1-4 TRBV5-4 CASSLRGEKLFF
TRBJ2-2 TRBV21-1 CASSGGPRTGELFF
TRBJ2-1 TRBV15 CATSREVGLAAVGDNEQFF
TRBJ2-5 TRBV12-3/TRBV12-4 CASTYEGTAQYF
TRBJ2-3 TRBV5-1 CASSLSGADTQYF
TRBJ2-1 TRBV28 CASRLPDSYNEQFF
TRBJ2-1 TRBV24-1 CATCAGQGESDEQFF
TRBJ1-2 TRBV7-2 CASSLGQGNYGYTF
TRBJ2-1 TRBV11-3 CASSFRGLAGYNEQFF
TRBJ2-2 TRBV19 CASSIDRDWGELFF
TRBJ1-5 TRBV6-2/TRBV6-3 CASSRETFNQPQHF
TRBJ1-1 TRBV7-9 CASSSSEEGWNTEAFF
TRBJ2-3 TRBV11-2 CASSSGGTSTDTQYF
TRBJ2-4 TRBV5-4 CASSSSEGGGDKNIQYF
TRBJ2-3 TRBV12-3/TRBV12-4 CASSKGVTDTQYF
TRBJ2-7 TRBV19 CASRRGGTPIYEQYF
TRBJ1-3 TRBV2 CASCRDFSGNTIYF
TRBJ1-1 TRBV10-3 CAISTERNTEAFF
TRBJ1-5 TRBV3-1/TRBV3-2 CASSQGRYQPQHF
TRBJ1-2 TRBV28 CASSPDSGGYTF
TRBJ2-1 TRBV6-1 CASSEERGGENEQFF
TRBJ2-7 TRBV2 CASSEGIAGEPYEQYF
TRBJ1-2 TRBV7-9 CASSLARVDIPSYGYTF
TRBJ2-5 TRBV11-2 CASSLGLAGGEETQYF
TRBJ1-4 TRBV23-1 CASSQSGPRGLLNEKLFF
TRBJ2-3 TRBV28 CASSFRRARGGEIVDTQYF
TRBJ2-1 TRBV2 CASRASGGANEQFF
TRBJ1-4 TRBV15 CATSRPGQGIEKLFF
TRBJ1-2 TRBV5-1 CASSLDTDTYGYTF
TRBJ2-3 TRBV19 CASSPLSDTQYF
TRBJ2-5 TRBV18 CASSPGTSVTETQYF
TRBJ2-1 TRBV7-8 CASRPDRQGTYNEQFF
TRBJ1-6 TRBV7-2 CASSLVGTENSPLHF
TRBJ2-3 TRBV9 CASSLGLAGPDTQYF
TRBJ1-1 TRBV30 CAWSARGGNTEAFF